These T cell receptor beta chains were read from a single sample in a study of beta chain features in type 1 diabetes. Clones were read by immunoSEQ multiplex PCR, and TCRdb kept only the in-frame ones, dropping some. The sample has around 140,000 clones, roughly an eighth seen once. Input material: central memory CD4+ T cells from blood. These receptors were obtained from a man aged 18 to 30 with type 1 diabetes. The CDR3 runs from the conserved cysteine through the conserved F or W. A D gene is named only where the DNA matches it firmly. Some rows mark clone size as missing; the rest say once, few, many or name a class of expanded clone.

d_gene	abundance	v_gene	j_gene	CDR3nt	CDR3aa
NA	NA	TRBV21-1	TRBJ2-7	TGTGCCAGCAGCAATCAGGACAGGATCTCCTACGAGCAGTACTTC	CASSNQDRISYEQYF
NA	NA	TRBV11-2	TRBJ1-1	TGTGCCAGCATCTTGACAGGGAACACTGAAGCTTTCTTT	CASILTGNTEAFF
TRBD1	NA	TRBV28	TRBJ2-5	TGTGCCAGCAGTCTTGGGAACAGGGGAGAGACCCAGTACTTC	CASSLGNRGETQYF
NA	few	TRBV13	TRBJ2-7	TGTGCCAGCAGCATCAGACAGGTGTACTACGAGCAGTACTTC	CASSIRQVYYEQYF
NA	NA	TRBV5-6	TRBJ2-6	TGTGCCAGCAGCTTTTGGGCGACCGCCGGGGCCAACGTCCTGACTTTC	CASSFWATAGANVLTF
TRBD1	few	TRBV7-3	TRBJ1-3	TGTGCCAGCAGCACCGACAGGGGGCATGGAAACACCATATATTTT	CASSTDRGHGNTIYF
NA	NA	TRBV28	TRBJ1-5	TGTGCCAGCAGTTGGAGCCTTCGGGGTACCAGCAATCAGCCCCAGCATTTT	CASSWSLRGTSNQPQHF
TRBD2	NA	TRBV28	TRBJ2-1	TGTGCCAGCAGTTCGCTAGCGGGGGGGCCGAGGTCCTACAATGAGCAGTTCTTC	CASSSLAGGPRSYNEQFF
NA	few	TRBV7-2	TRBJ2-2	TGTGCCAGCAGCTTAGGCGGGGTCAACACCGGGGAGCTGTTTTTT	CASSLGGVNTGELFF
NA	NA	TRBV7-6	TRBJ2-5	TGTGCCAGCAGCCCGACCGGGGCCCAAGAGACCCAGTACTTC	CASSPTGAQETQYF
NA	few	TRBV14	TRBJ1-2	TGTGCCAGCAGCCAAATGGGCCAAAGCGCGGGCTACACCTTC	CASSQMGQSAGYTF
NA	NA	TRBV30	TRBJ1-1	TGTGCCTGGGAGGGCGCCCCGCAGAACACTGAAGCTTTCTTT	CAWEGAPQNTEAFF
NA	NA	TRBV5-1	TRBJ2-5	TGCGCCAGCAGCTTGGCCCTAGTTGGAGAGACCCAGTACTTC	CASSLALVGETQYF
NA	NA	TRBV25-1	TRBJ1-1	TGTGCCAGCAGAAGGAACACTGAAGCTTTCTTT	CASRRNTEAFF
NA	few	TRBV29-1	TRBJ2-1	TGCAGCGTTGACCAGGGCTACAATGAGCAGTTCTTC	CSVDQGYNEQFF
TRBD2	NA	TRBV7-2	TRBJ2-1	TGTGCCAGCAGCTTAGTGGCTAGCGGGGCCTTAGGAAATGAGCAGTTCTTC	CASSLVASGALGNEQFF
NA	NA	TRBV6-6	TRBJ1-1	TGTGCCAGCAGTTACTCGGGTTTGAACACTGAAGCTTTCTTT	CASSYSGLNTEAFF
TRBD1	NA	TRBV7-6	TRBJ1-3	TGTGCCAGCAGCCCAGACGACAGGGTGGCTGGAAACACCATATATTTT	CASSPDDRVAGNTIYF
NA	many	TRBV7-2	TRBJ1-4	TGTGCCAGCAGCCAATACGGAGGAAATGAAAAACTGTTTTTT	CASSQYGGNEKLFF
NA	NA	TRBV7-2	TRBJ1-5	TGTGCCAGCAGCTTAGTTGCCGTAGGTGGCAATCAGCCCCAGCATTTT	CASSLVAVGGNQPQHF
TRBD2	NA	TRBV10-3	TRBJ2-7	TGTGCCATCAGTGAGTCTGGCGGGGGACCCTACGAGCAGTACTTC	CAISESGGGPYEQYF
NA	few	TRBV14	TRBJ2-5	TGTGCCAGCAGCCAAGATGGGCAGAAGAGAAAGACCCAGTACTTC	CASSQDGQKRKTQYF
NA	few	TRBV6-5	TRBJ2-1	TGTGCCAGCAGTTACGACCCCGGGGTCGGCGAGCAGTTCTTC	CASSYDPGVGEQFF
TRBD1	NA	TRBV29-1	TRBJ1-2	TGCAGCGCCCCCACCACAGGGGGCTCTGGCTACACCTTC	CSAPTTGGSGYTF
TRBD1	NA	TRBV7-2	TRBJ2-7	TGTGCCAGCAGCTTCCCGAGACCGGGACAGGGCGTCGAGCAGTACTTC	CASSFPRPGQGVEQYF
NA	NA	TRBV30	TRBJ2-5	TGTGCCTGGAGTCCGCTTGAGAAGCAGTACTTC	CAWSPLEKQYF
NA	NA	TRBV7-9	TRBJ2-5	TGTGCCAGCAGCTTAGGTTCTGGGTTGGGGCAAGAGACCCAGTACTTC	CASSLGSGLGQETQYF
TRBD1	few	TRBV7-9	TRBJ2-7	TGTGCCAGCAGCCCGCTGGGACAGGAATACGAGCAGTACTTC	CASSPLGQEYEQYF
NA	few	TRBV7-6	TRBJ2-1	TGTGCCAGCAGCTTAGGTGGCGGAGCTGACAATGAGCAGTTCTTC	CASSLGGGADNEQFF
TRBD1	NA	TRBV29-1	TRBJ1-2	TGCAGCGTGAATACAGGGGGCTCTGGCTACACCTTC	CSVNTGGSGYTF
NA	few	TRBV18	TRBJ2-1	TGTGCCAGCTCACCAGCATCCTCCTACAATGAGCAGTTCTTC	CASSPASSYNEQFF
TRBD2	NA	TRBV7-2	TRBJ2-5	TGTGCCAGCAGCTTAGAGGGAGCGGGGGGCCAAGAGACCCAGTACTTC	CASSLEGAGGQETQYF
NA	NA	TRBV29-1	TRBJ1-5	TGCAGCGTTGTGTACGGATATAGCAATCAGCCCCAGCATTTT	CSVVYGYSNQPQHF
NA	NA	TRBV4-1	TRBJ2-5	TGCGCCAGCAGCCAAGTGGGGATCCAAGAGACCCAGTACTTC	CASSQVGIQETQYF
NA	NA	TRBV7-6	TRBJ2-7	TGTGCCAGCAGCTTTCAGCTACCCCCCCCTTACGAGCAGTACTTC	CASSFQLPPPYEQYF
NA	NA	TRBV28	TRBJ1-1	TGTGCCAGCAGTTTATCAGTTAACACTGAAGCTTTCTTT	CASSLSVNTEAFF
NA	few	TRBV6-6	TRBJ1-6	TGTGCCAGCACCGAAGGGAATTCACCCCTCCACTTT	CASTEGNSPLHF